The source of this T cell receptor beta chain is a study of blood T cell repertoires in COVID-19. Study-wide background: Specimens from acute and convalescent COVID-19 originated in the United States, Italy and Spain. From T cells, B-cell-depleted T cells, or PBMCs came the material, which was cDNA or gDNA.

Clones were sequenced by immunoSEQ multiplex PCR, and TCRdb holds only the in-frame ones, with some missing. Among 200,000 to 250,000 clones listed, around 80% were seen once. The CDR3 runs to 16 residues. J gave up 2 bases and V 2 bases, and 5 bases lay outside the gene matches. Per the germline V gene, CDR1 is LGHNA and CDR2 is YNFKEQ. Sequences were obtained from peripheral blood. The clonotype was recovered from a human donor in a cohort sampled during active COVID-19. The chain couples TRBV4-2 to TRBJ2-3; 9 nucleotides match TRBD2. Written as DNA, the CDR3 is TGTGCCAGCAGCCAAATGCTAGCGGGGTCCACAGATACGCAGTATTTT. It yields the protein CASSQMLAGSTDTQYF.